This entry lists 14 T cell receptor beta chains sequenced from one sample in a study of T cells in Graves' hyperthyroidism and ophthalmopathy. The investigators amplified TCR beta CDR3 regions from RNA transcripts. The HTBI primer set was used in a first-round RT-PCR of the TCR CDR3. TCRdb re-analysed the multiplex PCR reads in MiXCR, keeping a single row per CDR3 protein. The sample lists 500,000 to 650,000 distinct CDR3 sequences, about 45% occurring once. The sample was peripheral blood or thyroid tissue (not recorded which). Every receptor here comes from an adult woman with Graves' disease, either hyperthyroidism or ophthalmopathy (not recorded which).

The rearrangement links TRBV15 to TRBJ2-4, with 11 bases fitting TRBD2. Germline assignment: CDR1 LNHNV and CDR2 YYDKDF (reference sequence). The length of the CDR3 is 15 residues. Losses at the gene ends were 3 bases for V and 9 bases for J; bases not matched to a gene: 7. For the CDR3, the DNA is TGTGCCACCAGCAGGATAGCGGGAGGGCCAGGCATTCAGTACTTC. This translates into CATSRIAGGPGIQYF.

About this clonotype itself: A read error may be the cause here, since a much bigger clone is one base away. This chain connects TRBV12-3 or TRBV12-4 to TRBJ1-5; D remains unclear. The CDR3 totals 13 residues. V was pared by 6 bases and J by 3 bases, with 9 bases between. The CDR3 region has the DNA TGTGCCAGCAGCTACGGAGCCAATCAGCCCCAGCATTTT. Encoded protein: CASSYGANQPQHF.

This clonotype has a single count. The rearrangement links TRBV7-2 to TRBJ2-7; a weak D match, TRBD2 (5 bases). Trimming cost V 10 bases and J 0 bases, with 16 bases left between them. The germline V gene encodes CDR1 SGHTA and CDR2 FQGNSA. CDR3 size: 14 residues. The CDR3: CAIHRGRNSYEQYF. The CDR3 DNA follows: TGTGCCATCCACCGAGGGCGCAACTCCTACGAGCAGTACTTC.

The V gene is TRBV20-1, the J gene TRBJ2-7, with a possible D match to TRBD2 (5 bases). Trimming left V 3 bases short and J 4 bases short, with 16 bases between. This CDR3 comprises 14 residues. CDR1 and CDR2 from the germline V gene are DFQATT and SNEGSKA (reference sequence). The CDR3 loop is CSARPTYGSYEQYF. Here the CDR3 DNA reads TGCAGTGCTAGGCCGACTTATGGGAGTTACGAGCAGTACTTC.

The chain combines TRBV2 with TRBJ2-7, with D tentatively TRBD2 (6 bases). Germline V CDR1 and CDR2: SNHLY, FYNNEI. The CDR3 sequence is 15 residues long. Deletions cut 11 bases from V and 3 bases from J, with 23 bases between. The CDR3 nucleotides are TGTGCCCTTACGGTGCGGGGAGGACTACGCTACGAGCAGTACTTC. Protein sequence: CALTVRGGLRYEQYF.

This clonotype was counted many times. The genes are TRBV5-1 and TRBJ2-7, with D perhaps TRBD1 (6 bases). The length of the CDR3 is 15 residues. V dropped 1 base and J dropped 2 bases, with 13 bases sitting between them. The germline CDR1 and CDR2 sequences are SGHRS and YFSETQ. CDR3: CASSLRTGKPYEQYF. In DNA, the CDR3 is TGCGCCAGCAGCTTGCGCACAGGGAAGCCCTACGAGCAGTACTTC.

This clonotype occurred many times. The chain carries TRBV10-2 and TRBJ1-2; D is perhaps TRBD1 (6 bases). The CDR3 extends over 14 amino acids. V shed 0 bases and J shed 8 bases, with 13 bases lying between them. Germline V CDR1 and CDR2: WSHSY, SAAADI. The DNA of the CDR3 is TGCGCCAGCAGTGAGTCCAGGGGCGGTGGAGGCTACACCTTC. This translates into CASSESRGGGGYTF.

In this sample, this clonotype turned up many times. The genes are TRBV2 and TRBJ1-5, with 10 bases identical to TRBD1. CDR3 length: 15 residues. The germline gives CDR1 SNHLY, CDR2 FYNNEI. Trimming took 6 bases from V and 1 from J; bases not matched to a gene: 3. In DNA, the CDR3 is TGTGCCAGCAGACGGGACAGGGGAAGCAATCAGCCCCAGCATTTT. It codes for CASRRDRGSNQPQHF.

Regarding this clonotype: A much larger clone lies one base from this, so it may be a read error. The CDR3 does not close with the conserved phenylalanine or tryptophan, likely indicating a read error. The rearrangement uses TRBV14 and TRBJ2-7; D perhaps matches TRBD2 (5 bases). The germline V and J ends were trimmed by 3 bases and 5 bases, with 14 bases remaining between them. CDR1 is SGHDN and CDR2 is FVKESK in the germline V gene. The CDR3 runs 14 residues. Here the CDR3 reads CASSQRLWGDEQYL. DNA for the CDR3: TGTGCCAGCAGCCAGCGACTATGGGGAGACGAGCAGTACCTC.

This clonotype showed up many times. The V call is TRBV19, the J call TRBJ2-2; D may be TRBD1 (6 bases). Germline values: CDR1 LNHDA, CDR2 SQIVND (reference sequence). This CDR3 contains 15 residues. The V gene lost 7 bases and the J gene lost 4 bases, with 16 bases spanning the gap. CDR3 amino acids: CASTNFGQITGELFF. The CDR3 DNA is TGTGCCAGTACCAATTTCGGACAGATCACCGGGGAGCTGTTTTTT.

Notes on this clonotype: At one of its ends the junction is not consistent with the germline gene, which may arise from a read error. The rearrangement links TRBV7-3 to TRBJ1-4, with TRBD1 as a possible D gene (5 bases). The CDR3 contains 17 residues. From germline, CDR1 is SGHTA and CDR2 FQGTGA. The CDR3 protein is CASSQLGGERANEKLFF. Here the CDR3 DNA reads TGCGCCAGCAGCCAACTGGGGGGGGAGAGGGCTAATGAAAAACTGTTTTTT.

In this sample, this clonotype turned up many times. This chain connects TRBV29-1 to TRBJ2-7; the match to TRBD2 covers 11 bases. There are 15 residues in the CDR3. Germline lookup yields CDR1 SQVTM and CDR2 ANQGSEA. V shed 4 bases and J 7 bases; nucleotides not matched to a gene: 12. CDR3 nucleotide sequence: TGCAGCGTTGTGGGACTGACTAGCGGGACGTGGGAGCAGTACTTC. Its translation is CSVVGLTSGTWEQYF.

This clonotype is a singleton in its sample. V is TRBV7-7 and J is TRBJ2-2, with a possible D match to TRBD1 (6 bases). Deletions cut 8 bases from V and 1 base from J, with 11 bases between. The CDR3 sequence is 14 residues long. CDR1 SSHAT and CDR2 FNYEAQ come from the germline V gene (reference sequence). In nucleotides, the CDR3 is TGTGCCAGCCAAGCGACAGGGAACACCGGGGAGCTGTTTTTT. Protein sequence: CASQATGNTGELFF.

This clonotype was detected a few times. The chain is built from TRBV29-1 and TRBJ1-1; 7 bases align to TRBD1. Trimming took 1 base from V and 0 from J; bases not matched to a gene: 5. This CDR3 region has 15 residues. The germline CDR1 and CDR2 sequences are SQVTM and ANQGSEA. The CDR3 nucleotides are TGCAGCGTTGAAGGGGGACAGACCATGAACACTGAAGCTTTCTTT. It encodes CSVEGGQTMNTEAFF.